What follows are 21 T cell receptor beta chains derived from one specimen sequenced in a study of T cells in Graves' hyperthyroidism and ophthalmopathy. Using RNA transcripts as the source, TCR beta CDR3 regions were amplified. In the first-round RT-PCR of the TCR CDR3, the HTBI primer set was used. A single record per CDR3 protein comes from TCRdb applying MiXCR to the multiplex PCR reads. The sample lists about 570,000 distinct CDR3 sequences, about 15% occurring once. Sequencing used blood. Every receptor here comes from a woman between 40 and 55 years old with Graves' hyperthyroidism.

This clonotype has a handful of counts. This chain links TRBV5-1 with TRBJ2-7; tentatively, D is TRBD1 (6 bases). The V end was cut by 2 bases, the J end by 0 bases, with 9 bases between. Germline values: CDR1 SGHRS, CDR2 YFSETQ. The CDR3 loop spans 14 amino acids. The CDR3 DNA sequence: TGCGCCAGCAGCTTAATGACAGGCTCCTACGAGCAGTACTTC. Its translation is CASSLMTGSYEQYF. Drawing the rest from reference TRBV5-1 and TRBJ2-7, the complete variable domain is KAGVTQTPRYLIKTRGQQVTLSCSPISGHRSVSWYQQTPGQGLQFLFEYFSETQRNKGNFPGRFSGRQFSNSRSEMNVSTLELGDSALYLCASSLMTGSYEQYFGPGTRLTVT.

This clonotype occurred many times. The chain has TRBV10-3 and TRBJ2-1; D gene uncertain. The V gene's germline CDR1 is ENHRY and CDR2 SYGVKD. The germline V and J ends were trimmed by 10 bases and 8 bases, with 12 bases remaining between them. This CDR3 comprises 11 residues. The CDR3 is CATSSKHEQFF. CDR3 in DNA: TGTGCCACATCGTCCAAGCATGAGCAGTTCTTC.

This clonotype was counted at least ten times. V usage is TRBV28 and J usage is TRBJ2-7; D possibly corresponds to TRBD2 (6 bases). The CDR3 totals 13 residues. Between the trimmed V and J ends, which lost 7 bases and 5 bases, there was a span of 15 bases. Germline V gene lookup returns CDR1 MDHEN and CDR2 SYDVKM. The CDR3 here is CASKLLASHEQYF. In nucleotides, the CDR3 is TGTGCCAGCAAACTTCTAGCGTCCCACGAGCAGTACTTC.

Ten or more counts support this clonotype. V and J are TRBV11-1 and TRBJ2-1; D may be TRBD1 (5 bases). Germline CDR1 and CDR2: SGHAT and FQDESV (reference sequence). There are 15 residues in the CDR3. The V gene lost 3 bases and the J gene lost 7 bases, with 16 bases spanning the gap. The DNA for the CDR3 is TGTGCCAGCAGCTTTATTTATATGGGGCGGAATGAGCAGTTCTTC. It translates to CASSFIYMGRNEQFF.

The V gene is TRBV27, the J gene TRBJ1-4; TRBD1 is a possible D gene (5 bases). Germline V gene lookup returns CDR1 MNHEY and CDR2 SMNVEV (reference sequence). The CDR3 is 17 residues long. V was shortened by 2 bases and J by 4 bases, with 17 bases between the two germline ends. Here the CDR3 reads CASSLLSLGGVNEKLFF. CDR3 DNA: TGTGCCAGCAGTTTACTTAGTTTGGGGGGGGTTAATGAAAAACTGTTTTTT.

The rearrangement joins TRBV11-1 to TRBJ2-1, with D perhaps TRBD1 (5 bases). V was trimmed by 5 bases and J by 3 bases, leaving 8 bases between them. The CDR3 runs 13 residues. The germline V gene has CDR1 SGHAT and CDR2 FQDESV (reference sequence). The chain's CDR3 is CASSMDNYNEQFF. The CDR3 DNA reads TGTGCCAGCAGCATGGACAACTACAATGAGCAGTTCTTC.

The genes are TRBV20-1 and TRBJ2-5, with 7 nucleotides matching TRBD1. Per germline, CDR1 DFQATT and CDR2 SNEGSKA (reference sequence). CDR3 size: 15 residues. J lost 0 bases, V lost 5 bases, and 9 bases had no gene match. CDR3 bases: TGCAGTGCTCACAAGCAGGGGGTTAACCAAGAGACCCAGTACTTC. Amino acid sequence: CSAHKQGVNQETQYF.

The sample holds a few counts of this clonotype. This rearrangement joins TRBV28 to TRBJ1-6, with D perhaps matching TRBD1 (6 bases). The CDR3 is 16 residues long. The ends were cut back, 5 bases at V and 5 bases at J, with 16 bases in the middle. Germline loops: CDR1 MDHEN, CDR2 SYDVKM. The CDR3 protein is CASSISRGRDNSPLHF. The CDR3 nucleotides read TGTGCCAGCAGTATATCCAGGGGTAGGGATAATTCACCCCTCCACTTT.

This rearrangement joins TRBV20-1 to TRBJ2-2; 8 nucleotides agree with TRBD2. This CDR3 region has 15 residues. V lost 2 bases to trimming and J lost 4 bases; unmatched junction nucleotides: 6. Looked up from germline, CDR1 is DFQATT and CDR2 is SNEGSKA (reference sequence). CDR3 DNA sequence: TGCAGTGCTAGACCAAGCGGGGGCGGCACCGGGGAGCTGTTTTTT. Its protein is CSARPSGGGTGELFF.

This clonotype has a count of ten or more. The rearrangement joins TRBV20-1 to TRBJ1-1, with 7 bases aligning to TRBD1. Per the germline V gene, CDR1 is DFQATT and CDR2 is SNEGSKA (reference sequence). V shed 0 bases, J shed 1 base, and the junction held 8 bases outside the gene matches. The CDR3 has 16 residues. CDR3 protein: CSARDRAGGWNTEAFF. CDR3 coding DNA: TGCAGTGCTAGAGATAGGGCAGGGGGATGGAACACTGAAGCTTTCTTT.

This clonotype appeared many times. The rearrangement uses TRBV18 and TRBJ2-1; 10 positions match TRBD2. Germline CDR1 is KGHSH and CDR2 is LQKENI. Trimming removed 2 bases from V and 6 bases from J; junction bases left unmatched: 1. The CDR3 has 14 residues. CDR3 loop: CASSPRTSGNEQFF. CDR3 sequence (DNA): TGTGCCAGCTCACCAAGGACTAGCGGCAATGAGCAGTTCTTC. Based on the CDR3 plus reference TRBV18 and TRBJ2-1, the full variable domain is NAGVMQNPRHLVRRRGQEARLRCSPMKGHSHVYWYRQLPEEGLKFMVYLQKENIIDESGMPKERFSAEFPKEGPSILRIQQVVRGDSAAYFCASSPRTSGNEQFFGPGTRLTVL.

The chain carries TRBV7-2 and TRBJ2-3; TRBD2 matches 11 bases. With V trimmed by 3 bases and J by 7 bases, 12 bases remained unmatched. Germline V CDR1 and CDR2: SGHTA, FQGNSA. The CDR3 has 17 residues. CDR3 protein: CASSFRSGRANMNTQYF. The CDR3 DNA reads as TGTGCCAGCAGCTTCCGTAGCGGGAGGGCCAACATGAATACGCAGTATTTT.

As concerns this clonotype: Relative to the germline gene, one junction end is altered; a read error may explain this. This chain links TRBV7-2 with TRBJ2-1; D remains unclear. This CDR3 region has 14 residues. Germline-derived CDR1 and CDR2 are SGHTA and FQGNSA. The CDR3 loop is CASSRGPAVIEQFF. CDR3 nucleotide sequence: TGCGCCAGCAGCCGAGGACCCGCAGTTATTGAGCAGTTCTTC.

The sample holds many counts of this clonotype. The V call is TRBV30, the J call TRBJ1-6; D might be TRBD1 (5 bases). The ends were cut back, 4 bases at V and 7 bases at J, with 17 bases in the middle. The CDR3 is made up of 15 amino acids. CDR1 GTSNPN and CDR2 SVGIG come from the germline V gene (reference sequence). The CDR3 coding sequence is TGTGCCTGGATGGGGGAGAACATCGGAAATTCACCCCTCCACTTT. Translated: CAWMGENIGNSPLHF.

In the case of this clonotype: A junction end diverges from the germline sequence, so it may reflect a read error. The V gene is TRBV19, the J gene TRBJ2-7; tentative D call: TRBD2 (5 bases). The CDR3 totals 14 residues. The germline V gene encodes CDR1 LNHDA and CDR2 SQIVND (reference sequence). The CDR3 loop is CASSPQRHSGEQSF. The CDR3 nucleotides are TGTGCCAGTAGTCCCCAGCGGCACTCTGGCGAGCAGTCCTTC. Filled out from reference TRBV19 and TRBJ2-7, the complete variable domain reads DGGITQSPKYLFRKEGQNVTLSCEQNLNHDAMYWYRQDPGQGLRLIYYSQIVNDFQKGDIAEGYSVSREKKESFPLTVTSAQKNPTAFYLCASSPQRHSGEQSFGPGTRLTVT.

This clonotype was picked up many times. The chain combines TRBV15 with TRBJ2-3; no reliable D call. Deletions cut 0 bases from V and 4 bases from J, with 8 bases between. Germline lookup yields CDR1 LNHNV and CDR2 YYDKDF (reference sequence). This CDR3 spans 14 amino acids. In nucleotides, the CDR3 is TGTGCCACCAGCAGAGATCAATCTTCAGATACGCAGTATTTT. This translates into CATSRDQSSDTQYF.

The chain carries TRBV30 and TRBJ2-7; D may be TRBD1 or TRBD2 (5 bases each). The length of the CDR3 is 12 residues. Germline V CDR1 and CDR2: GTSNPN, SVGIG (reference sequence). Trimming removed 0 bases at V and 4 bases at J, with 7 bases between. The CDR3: CAWSVEGYEQYF. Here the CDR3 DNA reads TGTGCCTGGAGTGTAGAGGGGTACGAGCAGTACTTC. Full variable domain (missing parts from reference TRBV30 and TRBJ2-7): SQTIHQWPATLVQPVGSPLSLECTVEGTSNPNLYWYRQAAGRGLQLLFYSVGIGQISSEVPQNLSASRPQDRQFILSSKKLLLSDSGFYLCAWSVEGYEQYFGPGTRLTVT.

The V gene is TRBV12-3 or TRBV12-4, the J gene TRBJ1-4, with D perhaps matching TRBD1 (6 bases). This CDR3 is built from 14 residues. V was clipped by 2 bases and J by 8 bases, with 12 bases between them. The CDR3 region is CASSLRGGWEKLFF. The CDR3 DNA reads TGTGCCAGCAGTTTAAGGGGGGGATGGGAAAAACTGTTTTTT.

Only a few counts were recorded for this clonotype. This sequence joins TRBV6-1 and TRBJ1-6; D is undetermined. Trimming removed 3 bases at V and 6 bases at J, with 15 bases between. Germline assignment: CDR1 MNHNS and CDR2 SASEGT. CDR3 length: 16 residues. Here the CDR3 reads CASSDITAPANSPLHF. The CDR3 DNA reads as TGTGCCAGCAGTGACATTACGGCTCCCGCTAATTCACCCCTCCACTTT.

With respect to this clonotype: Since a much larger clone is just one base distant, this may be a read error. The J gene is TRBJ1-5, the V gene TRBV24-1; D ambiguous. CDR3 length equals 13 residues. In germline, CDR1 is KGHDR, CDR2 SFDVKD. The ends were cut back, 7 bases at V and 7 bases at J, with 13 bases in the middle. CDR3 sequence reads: CATSTTPGQPQHF. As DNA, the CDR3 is TGTGCCACCAGCACAACCCCCGGACAGCCCCAGCATTTT.

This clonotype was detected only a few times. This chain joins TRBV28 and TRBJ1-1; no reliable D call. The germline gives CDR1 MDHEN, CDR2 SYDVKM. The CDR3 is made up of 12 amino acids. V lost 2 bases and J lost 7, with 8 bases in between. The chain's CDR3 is CASSLPRGEAFF. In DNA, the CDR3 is TGTGCCAGCAGTTTACCTCGGGGTGAAGCTTTCTTT.